This TCR beta chain is drawn from a study of cytomegalovirus exposure and HLA in healthy donors. Study conclusions and caveats: With later analysis, a missense DCLRE1C variant became linked to TCR beta V- and J-gene trimming. Available immune exposure information covered CMV serostatus only. The study labeled 180 or so TCR beta chains cytomegalovirus-associated.

This CDR3 has 15 residues. V was clipped by 3 bases and J by 10 bases, with 17 bases between them. Germline V gives CDR1 SGHDT, CDR2 YYEEEE. With 60 Vbeta and 13 Jbeta primers, the PCR was carried out. Generated by immunoSEQ multiplex PCR, the TCRdb table keeps only in-frame clones and is missing some. The sample has some 190,000 clones, around 80% seen once; the top ten hold about 2.5%. On this clone itself: Its antigen is as yet unknown.

The sequence came from a woman between 25 and 40 years old in good health and CMV-seropositive. Sequences were obtained from PBMCs. The chain joins TRBV5-6 to TRBJ1-6; D call uncertain. CDR3 in DNA: TGTGCCAGCAGCTACCCCCCCGGGGTAGAGTCACCCCTCCACTTT. It is translated as CASSYPPGVESPLHF.